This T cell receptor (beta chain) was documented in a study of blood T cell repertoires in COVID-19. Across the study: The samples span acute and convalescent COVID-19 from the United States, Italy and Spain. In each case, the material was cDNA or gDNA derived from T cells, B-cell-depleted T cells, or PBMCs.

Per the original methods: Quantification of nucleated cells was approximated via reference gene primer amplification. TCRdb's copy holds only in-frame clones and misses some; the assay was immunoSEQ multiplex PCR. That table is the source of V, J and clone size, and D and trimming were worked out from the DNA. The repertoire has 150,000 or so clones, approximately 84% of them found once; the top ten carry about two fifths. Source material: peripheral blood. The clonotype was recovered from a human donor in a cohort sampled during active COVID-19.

The CDR3 DNA follows: TGTGCCAGCAAGGTCGGACAGGTCGACTATGGCTACACCTTC. Translation gives CASKVGQVDYGYTF. The chain uses TRBV2 and TRBJ1-2; TRBD1 agrees at 7 bases. In germline, CDR1 is SNHLY, CDR2 FYNNEI. J was trimmed by 3 bases and V by 7 bases; bases with no gene match: 8. This CDR3 contains 14 residues.